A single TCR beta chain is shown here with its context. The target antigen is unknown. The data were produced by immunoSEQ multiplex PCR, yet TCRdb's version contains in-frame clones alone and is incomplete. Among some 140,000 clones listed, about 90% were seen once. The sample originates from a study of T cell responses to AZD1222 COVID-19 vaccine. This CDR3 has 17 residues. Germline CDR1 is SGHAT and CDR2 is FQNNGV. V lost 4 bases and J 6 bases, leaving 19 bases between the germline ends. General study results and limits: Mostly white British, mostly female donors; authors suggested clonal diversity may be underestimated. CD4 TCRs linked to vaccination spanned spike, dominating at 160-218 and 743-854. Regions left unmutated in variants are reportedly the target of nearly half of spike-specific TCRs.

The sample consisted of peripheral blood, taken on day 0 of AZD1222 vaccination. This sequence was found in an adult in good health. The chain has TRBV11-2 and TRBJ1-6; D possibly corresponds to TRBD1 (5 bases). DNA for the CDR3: TGTGCCAGCAGCTCCCCTGCCGGGGGACCTATTAATTCACCCCTCCACTTT. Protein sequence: CASSSPAGGPINSPLHF.